A single sample is the source of the 15 T cell receptor beta chains below, sequenced in a study of blood T cell repertoires in COVID-19. Produced via immunoSEQ multiplex PCR; TCRdb's table is partial and in-frame only. This table holds tens of thousands of clones, 75% to 90% found once. The sample consisted of peripheral blood. These receptors were obtained from a man aged 55-75 years with COVID-19, enrolled during active disease.

This chain joins TRBV2 and TRBJ1-1; D is undetermined. The germline gives CDR1 SNHLY, CDR2 FYNNEI. Trimming left V 4 bases short and J 5 bases short, with 14 bases between. The CDR3 spans 14 residues. CDR3 sequence reads: CASSGPGVKTEAFF. The CDR3 DNA sequence: TGTGCCAGCAGTGGGCCGGGTGTTAAGACTGAAGCTTTCTTT.

The genes are TRBV27 and TRBJ1-1; 9 nucleotides line up with TRBD1. CDR3 size: 17 residues. Per germline, CDR1 MNHEY and CDR2 SMNVEV (reference sequence). Trimming removed 9 bases from V and 3 bases from J; junction bases left unmatched: 17. In DNA form, the CDR3 reads TGTGCCAGGTTTTATCGTACAGGGGGCGGCCGGGACACTGAAGCTTTCTTT. This sequence encodes CARFYRTGGGRDTEAFF.

The sample holds one count of this clone. This chain connects TRBV6-9 to TRBJ2-1; D might be TRBD1 (5 bases). V lost 5 bases and J 7 bases, leaving 12 bases between the germline ends. The germline V gene has CDR1 MNHGY and CDR2 SVAAGI. The CDR3 is made up of 13 amino acids. CDR3 DNA sequence: TGTGCCAGCAGTAGGGGTAGGTCGAATGAGCAGTTCTTC. It is translated as CASSRGRSNEQFF.

This chain joins TRBV6-2 or TRBV6-3 and TRBJ2-1; TRBD2 matches at 12 bases. The CDR3 runs 17 residues. The junction had 3 bases not matched to a gene; V was cut back by 0 bases and J by 3 bases. Germline V CDR1 and CDR2: MNHEY, SVGEGT. CDR3 sequence (DNA): TGTGCCAGCAGTTACTCGGGACTAGCGGGCGTCTACAATGAGCAGTTCTTC. This encodes CASSYSGLAGVYNEQFF.

The chain recombines TRBV19 with TRBJ2-2; 8 nucleotides line up with TRBD1. This CDR3 contains 15 residues. Per germline, CDR1 LNHDA and CDR2 SQIVND (reference sequence). V shed 3 bases and J 7 bases; nucleotides not matched to a gene: 7. CDR3 in amino acids: CASSILTGVIGELFF. For the CDR3, the DNA is TGTGCCAGTAGTATCCTGACAGGGGTCATCGGGGAGCTGTTTTTT.

This chain links TRBV7-9 with TRBJ1-1; no reliable D call. V gave up 5 bases and J gave up 8 bases, with 12 bases separating them. There are 12 residues in the CDR3. Germline V gives CDR1 SEHNR, CDR2 FQNEAQ (reference sequence). In DNA form, the CDR3 reads TGTGCCAGCAGCCCCAACATGCCCGAAGCTTTCTTT. It translates to CASSPNMPEAFF.

The chain recombines TRBV19 with TRBJ2-3, with 8 positions matching TRBD2. This CDR3 has 15 residues. Germline assignment: CDR1 LNHDA and CDR2 SQIVND (reference sequence). Trimming cost V 4 bases and J 2 bases; bases outside gene matches: 5. CDR3 bases: TGTGCCAGTAGTAACGGCGGGGGGCCCACAGATACGCAGTATTTT. It yields the protein CASSNGGGPTDTQYF.

The CDR3 DNA reads TGTGCCAGCAGCGTCCGGGAGACTTCCTACGCTGAGCAGTTCTTC. Protein sequence: CASSVRETSYAEQFF. The rearrangement joins TRBV6-4 to TRBJ2-1, with a tentative D call TRBD2 (6 bases). Germline V gene sequence: CDR1 MRHNA, CDR2 SNTAGT. There are 15 residues in the CDR3. V shed 6 bases and J shed 9 bases, with 21 bases lying between them.

The V call is TRBV6-5, the J call TRBJ2-1, with D possibly TRBD1 on 5 matching bases. V was trimmed by 8 bases and J by 12 bases, leaving 20 bases between them. Germline V lookup: CDR1 MNHEY, CDR2 SVGAGI. This CDR3 region has 13 residues. Here the CDR3 DNA reads TGTGCCAGCTCCCGAAGTAGGGGCGGTGTGCAGTTCTTC. This codes for CASSRSRGGVQFF.

The rearrangement uses TRBV3-1 (or the pseudogene TRBV3-2) and TRBJ1-3; the match to TRBD1 covers 8 bases. CDR1 is LGHDT, CDR2 YNNKEL, per germline (reference sequence). The CDR3 runs to 17 residues. Trimming cost V 4 bases and J 1 base; bases outside gene matches: 9. The CDR3 coding sequence is TGTGCCAGCAGCCCAGGGGGCCGGGGCAGATCTGGAAACACCATATATTTT. This sequence encodes CASSPGGRGRSGNTIYF.

This chain connects TRBV7-9 to TRBJ2-3; 7 bases match TRBD2. The CDR3 length is 15 residues. V gave up 4 bases and J gave up 3 bases; unmatched junction bases: 7. CDR1 is SEHNR, CDR2 FQNEAQ, per germline (reference sequence). The CDR3 DNA reads TGTGCCAGCAGCTCGACTAGCTTCTTGACAGATACGCAGTATTTT. Translating gives CASSSTSFLTDTQYF.

The CDR3 sequence: CASMPQRGTSGELFF. The CDR3 DNA reads as TGTGCCAGCATGCCTCAGCGGGGAACCAGCGGGGAGCTGTTTTTT. This chain links TRBV27 with TRBJ2-2, with 7 nucleotides matching TRBD2. There are 15 residues in the CDR3. The germline CDR1 and CDR2 sequences are MNHEY and SMNVEV (reference sequence). V was clipped by 7 bases and J by 7 bases; unmatched bases: 12.

The chain is built from TRBV3-1 (or the pseudogene TRBV3-2) and TRBJ2-5; 8 bases map to TRBD2. CDR3 length equals 16 residues. CDR1 LGHDT and CDR2 YNNKEL come from the germline V gene (reference sequence). Trimming cost V 4 bases and J 4 bases; bases outside gene matches: 11. CDR3 bases: TGTGCCAGCAGCCCCTATAGCGGGAAGGGCGGAGAGACCCAGTACTTC. It specifies CASSPYSGKGGETQYF.

The V gene is TRBV9, the J gene TRBJ2-1, with 9 positions matching TRBD1. Germline CDR1 is SGDLS and CDR2 is YYNGEE. The CDR3 totals 16 residues. Trimming at V came to 4 bases and at J to 8 bases, leaving 13 bases not matched to a gene. The CDR3 is CASSLIPGQGLDEQFF. The DNA for the CDR3 is TGTGCCAGCAGCCTGATCCCGGGACAGGGTCTCGATGAGCAGTTCTTC.

This sequence joins TRBV7-2 and TRBJ2-5; unclear D gene. V shed 5 bases and J shed 1 base, with 11 bases lying between them. The CDR3 is 14 residues long. CDR1 is SGHTA and CDR2 is FQGNSA in the germline V gene. DNA for the CDR3: TGTGCCAGCAGCCCTCTGGGCAGCCAAGAGACCCAGTACTTC. It encodes CASSPLGSQETQYF.